This TCR beta chain was found in a study of CD4 T cells in relation to SARS-CoV-2 and coronaviruses. Unexposed donor CD4+ T cells date from 2011-2018, before the COVID-19 pandemic. Germline CDR1 reads MNHEY; CDR2 reads SVGAGI. The CDR3 spans 15 residues. The germline V and J ends were trimmed by 0 bases and 6 bases, with 15 bases remaining between them. With respect to this clone: The antigen remains undetermined.

Study-wide findings and caveats: The cross-reactivity analysis covered only spike protein, not other viral proteins.

Measured with immunoSEQ multiplex PCR; TCRdb has only the in-frame clones, and not every one. The sample shows about 59,000 clones, more than 80% of them seen only once. The clonotype comes from a human donor in good health. The chain is built from TRBV6-5 and TRBJ2-7; the D gene is possibly TRBD1 (5 bases). Sequenced input: memory CD4+ T cells from PBMCs. This CDR3 reads CASSYSMRRAGEQYF. CDR3 DNA sequence: TGTGCCAGCAGTTACTCGATGCGCAGGGCCGGCGAGCAGTACTTC.